These 21 T cell receptor beta chains originate from one sample sequenced in a study of post-analysis software for immune sequencing data. Study-wide results and limits: Five or six TRBV segments were significantly more frequent in patients than in controls. TRBV5-6, TRBV5-1 and TRBV20-1 were among these segments.

Prepared TCR beta cDNA libraries contained unique molecular identifiers. MiXCR, applied by TCRdb to the PCR reads, yields one record per CDR3 protein. The sample includes roughly 800,000 distinct CDR3 sequences, roughly 27% of them seen just once. Their antigen targets remain unknown. The sequenced sample consisted of blood. These receptors all come from a girl between 5 and 17 years old with multiple sclerosis.

Many counts were recorded for this clonotype. The chain employs TRBV9 and TRBJ2-7; TRBD1 matches at 11 bases. Germline V gives CDR1 SGDLS, CDR2 YYNGEE. The CDR3 has 13 amino acids. The J segment lost 6 bases and the V segment lost 3 bases, leaving 2 bases of the junction unmatched. CDR3 DNA sequence: TGTGCCAGCAGCGCCGGGACAGGGGGCGAGCAGTACTTC. Its protein is CASSAGTGGEQYF.

This clonotype was picked up a small number of times. Written as DNA, the CDR3 is TGCAGTGCCCAGGGGGAATGGGAGACCCAGTACTTC. Its protein product is CSAQGEWETQYF. The V gene is TRBV20-1, the J gene TRBJ2-7, with 7 bases matching TRBD1. TRBJ2-5 matches the DNA end more closely, so the J call is doubtful. The CDR3 consists of 12 residues. Germline-derived CDR1 and CDR2 are DFQATT and SNEGSKA (reference sequence).

This clonotype was recorded a few times. The chain employs TRBV10-2 and TRBJ2-7; D may be TRBD1 (6 bases). Trimming removed 5 bases from V and 2 bases from J, with 19 bases in between. CDR1 and CDR2 (germline): WSHSY, SAAADI. The CDR3 runs to 16 residues. CDR3 bases: TGCGCCAGCAGTCTCAACAGGGAACTGAGCGCCTACGAGCAGTACTTC. Translation: CASSLNRELSAYEQYF.

With respect to this clonotype: Mismatch with germline at one junction end may stem from a read error. The CDR3 DNA is TGTGCCAGCGGATACCACCACAGGGGCACTAACTATAGCTACACCTTC. This translates into CASGYHHRGTNYSYTF. The V gene is TRBV27, the J gene TRBJ1-2; 7 bases agree with TRBD1. Germline V lookup: CDR1 MNHEY, CDR2 SMNVEV (reference sequence). The CDR3 runs to 16 residues.

This clonotype was counted only a few times. This may be a read error, as it is one base from a much larger clone. This chain uses TRBV11-2 with TRBJ2-3, with 8 bases that match TRBD2. There are 15 residues in the CDR3. The germline V gene has CDR1 SGHAT and CDR2 FQNNGV. CDR3 region: CASSFTGGFTDTPYF. CDR3 nucleotides: TGTGCCAGCAGCTTTACGGGAGGGTTCACAGATACGCCGTATTTT.

This chain links TRBV5-4 with TRBJ2-5; D may be TRBD1 or TRBD2 (7 bases each). The length of the CDR3 is 15 residues. The germline V gene has CDR1 SGHNT and CDR2 YYREEE (reference sequence). The V gene lost 4 bases and the J gene lost 3 bases, with 16 bases spanning the gap. CDR3 residues: CASSISGTAKETQYF. Here the CDR3 DNA reads TGTGCCAGCAGCATAAGCGGGACAGCCAAAGAGACCCAGTACTTC.

This chain joins TRBV3-1 and TRBJ2-1; tentatively, D is TRBD2 (6 bases). Germline-derived CDR1 and CDR2 are LGHDT and YNNKEL (reference sequence). Deletions cut 1 base from V and 13 bases from J, with 20 bases between. The CDR3 runs 15 residues. Here the CDR3 DNA reads TGTGCCAGCAGCCAAGTAGGAGGGTTCGGGGAGACCCAGTTCTTC. This codes for CASSQVGGFGETQFF.

A few counts support this clonotype. The chain joins TRBV9 to TRBJ2-1; 7 bases line up with TRBD2. This CDR3 contains 15 residues. The ends lost 4 bases at V and 2 bases at J; junction bases unmatched: 6. Per the germline V gene, CDR1 is SGDLS and CDR2 is YYNGEE. The CDR3 DNA reads TGTGCCAGCAGCCCCAGCGGGGTAGCCTACAATGAGCAGTTCTTC. Translation gives CASSPSGVAYNEQFF.

This clonotype appeared a few times. The CDR3 DNA reads TGTGCCAGCAGCCAAGACGGTAGCGGGGGGGCCGATGAGCAGTTCTTC. Translation: CASSQDGSGGADEQFF. The chain links TRBV4-2 to TRBJ2-1, with TRBD2 matching 11 bases. The CDR3 contains 16 residues. V trimming: 0 bases; J trimming: 8 bases; junction bases outside the gene matches: 6. Germline lookup yields CDR1 LGHNA and CDR2 YNFKEQ.

This clonotype was detected only a few times. The chain has TRBV20-1 and TRBJ1-1, with D uncertain. Trimming removed 1 base at V and 0 bases at J, with 9 bases between. This CDR3 has 14 amino acids. Germline V gene lookup returns CDR1 DFQATT and CDR2 SNEGSKA (reference sequence). The CDR3: CSARVGRMNTEAFF. CDR3 nucleotide sequence: TGCAGTGCTAGAGTGGGCAGGATGAACACTGAAGCTTTCTTT.

This clonotype was observed a few times. This chain links TRBV12-3 or TRBV12-4 with TRBJ2-3; TRBD1 agrees at 7 bases. The CDR3 is made up of 16 amino acids. Trimming at V came to 5 bases and at J to 2 bases, leaving 10 bases not matched to a gene. This chain's CDR3 is CASSPPRTGTTDTQYF. The CDR3 DNA sequence: TGTGCCAGCAGTCCCCCGCGGACAGGAACCACAGATACGCAGTATTTT.

This clonotype was seen at least ten times. The chain joins TRBV6-5 to TRBJ2-6; D may be TRBD1 or TRBD2 (5 bases each). The CDR3 covers 17 residues. Trimming stripped 4 bases from V and 0 bases from J, with 13 bases between. The germline gives CDR1 MNHEY, CDR2 SVGAGI. The CDR3 DNA is TGTGCCAGCAGTTTCCAGGGAGTCCTCTCTGGGGCCAACGTCCTGACTTTC. Its protein product is CASSFQGVLSGANVLTF.

The V call is TRBV7-9, the J call TRBJ2-1; 8 bases line up with TRBD1. The better agreement between TRBJ2-7 and the DNA end casts doubt on the J call. The CDR3 has 16 amino acids. Germline CDR1 SEHNR, CDR2 FQNEAQ (reference sequence). CDR3 sequence (DNA): TGTGCCAGCAGCTTAGGGACAGGGAGAACCTACAATGAGCAGTACTTC. Its translation: CASSLGTGRTYNEQYF.

This chain joins TRBV9 and TRBJ2-7, with 10 bases matching TRBD1. Germline values: CDR1 SGDLS, CDR2 YYNGEE. The CDR3 has 16 amino acids. The junction had 10 bases not matched to a gene; V was cut back by 4 bases and J by 3 bases. CDR3 in DNA: TGTGCCAGCAGCCCAAGAGCCGGGACAGGGGTCTACGAGCAGTACTTC. Its protein is CASSPRAGTGVYEQYF.

This clonotype was detected a few times. The chain recombines TRBV25-1 with TRBJ1-2; D is undetermined. Trimming removed 3 bases at V and 5 bases at J, with 13 bases between. CDR1 is MGHDK and CDR2 is SYGVNS in the germline V gene. The CDR3 runs to 14 residues. The CDR3, as DNA: TGTGCCAGCAGTGAGGGAGGAGGGAGGTATGGCTACACCTTC. Protein: CASSEGGGRYGYTF.

Worth noting for this clonotype: A read error may produce the germline difference seen at one junction end. The V gene is TRBV7-2, the J gene TRBJ1-4; D not certain. This CDR3 is built from 14 residues. Germline V gives CDR1 SGHTA, CDR2 FQGNSA. The DNA of the CDR3 is TGTGCCAGCAGCTTAAGGTCGGGTAATGAAGAACTGTTTTTT. Translation: CASSLRSGNEELFF.

This clonotype came up many times. CDR3 protein: CASSQDWGRAQEETQYF. CDR3 DNA sequence: TGCGCCAGCAGCCAAGATTGGGGACGGGCCCAGGAGGAGACCCAGTACTTC. The J gene is TRBJ2-5, the V gene TRBV4-3, with D possibly called TRBD1 or TRBD2 (5 bases each). The germline gives CDR1 LGHNA, CDR2 YSLEER. Trimming cost V 0 bases and J 5 bases, with 19 bases left between them. The length of the CDR3 is 17 residues.

V gene TRBV20-1 combines with J gene TRBJ2-3, with D uncertain. The germline V gene encodes CDR1 DFQATT and CDR2 SNEGSKA (reference sequence). The CDR3 has 13 amino acids. V was cut by 0 bases and J by 8 bases, with 12 bases left in between. The CDR3 DNA is TGCAGTGCTAGAGATTGGTGGCCAGTTACGCAGTATTTT. Translated: CSARDWWPVTQYF.

The chain carries TRBV9 and TRBJ1-5; D call uncertain. Deletions cut 5 bases from V and 11 bases from J, with 11 bases between. This CDR3 region has 11 residues. From germline, CDR1 is SGDLS and CDR2 YYNGEE. The CDR3, as DNA: TGTGCCAGCAGTGACACCGTAGCCCAGCATTTT. This sequence encodes CASSDTVAQHF.

A few counts support this clonotype. V usage is TRBV28 and J usage is TRBJ2-3, with D unresolved. The CDR3 is 14 residues long. V was pared by 4 bases and J by 2 bases, with 10 bases between. Per germline, CDR1 MDHEN and CDR2 SYDVKM. The CDR3 here is CASSYSPATDTQYF. DNA of the CDR3: TGTGCCAGCAGTTACTCTCCTGCCACAGATACGCAGTATTTT.

The chain recombines TRBV5-1 with TRBJ2-5, with D uncertain. Germline assignment: CDR1 SGHRS and CDR2 YFSETQ. The CDR3 covers 15 residues. V lost 4 bases, J lost 1 base, and 14 bases lay in between. DNA of the CDR3: TGCGCCAGCAGCCGGATCCCTTGGCCCCAAGAGACCCAGTACTTC. Translating it yields CASSRIPWPQETQYF.